This T cell receptor beta chain was identified during a study of neurological immune-mediated disorders. Via MiXCR, TCRdb re-called the 5' RACE reads, giving one row per CDR3 protein. This sample has 40,000 or so distinct CDR3 sequences; about 4.8% occur once, and the top ten carry approximately 10%. Germline lookup yields CDR1 SGHRS and CDR2 YFSETQ. Trimming pared 4 bases from V and 0 bases from J, leaving 7 bases between. This CDR3 has 13 amino acids. This clonotype was recorded at least ten times. This chain uses TRBV5-1 with TRBJ1-1; TRBD1 might be the D (5 bases). Sequencing was carried out using CD4+ T cells from blood. This TCR derives from a man younger than 30 in good health. Written as DNA, the CDR3 is TGCGCCAGCAGCGAGGGACTGAACACTGAAGCTTTCTTT. It encodes CASSEGLNTEAFF.